This T cell receptor (beta chain) was sequenced during a study of blood T cell repertoires in COVID-19. About the study: The origin of the acute and convalescent COVID-19 samples was the United States, Italy and Spain. T cells, B-cell-depleted T cells, or PBMCs supplied cDNA or gDNA.

The CDR3 loop spans 13 amino acids. J was trimmed by 1 base and V by 7 bases; bases with no gene match: 3. Germline CDR1 is MNHEY and CDR2 is SVGAGI. TCRdb's copy holds only in-frame clones and misses some; the assay was immunoSEQ multiplex PCR. Of under 250,000 clones in the sample, approximately 78% were seen once. Comments on this clone: In the same sample, other DNA sequences code for this CDR3.

The receptor was isolated from a woman aged 40 to 50 with acute or convalescent COVID-19. V and J are TRBV6-5 and TRBJ1-1; 7 positions agree with TRBD1. Sequencing was performed on peripheral blood. The CDR3, as DNA: TGTGCCAGCAAACGACAGGGGAACACTGAAGCTTTCTTT. Translated, it gives CASKRQGNTEAFF.